These 25 T cell receptor beta chains were sequenced from one sample in a study of OX40 agonist ivuxolimab in advanced cancers. Here immunoSEQ multiplex PCR was the method, and the copy in TCRdb shows in-frame clones only, minus some. The sample lists approximately 49,000 clones, 85% occurring once. Sequencing was performed on CD4+ or CD8+ T cells sorted from blood, taken in a trial of the OX40 agonist ivuxolimab. Receptors were obtained from an adult with an advanced solid tumor such as melanoma, head and neck, liver or kidney cancer.

The chain couples TRBV19 to TRBJ2-7, with TRBD1 identical over 10 bases. V shed 5 bases, J shed 2 bases, and the junction held 9 bases outside the gene matches. This CDR3 spans 16 amino acids. Per germline, CDR1 LNHDA and CDR2 SQIVND (reference sequence). CDR3 protein: CASSSLTGTGAYEQYF. CDR3 nucleotides: TGTGCCAGTAGTTCTCTAACCGGGACAGGGGCCTACGAGCAGTACTTC.

This clone has a handful of counts. The genes are TRBV19 and TRBJ1-1; D might be TRBD1 (6 bases). This CDR3 comprises 14 residues. Trimming removed 5 bases from V and 5 bases from J, with 15 bases in between. Germline V gene data show CDR1 as LNHDA and CDR2 as SQIVND (reference sequence). The CDR3 sequence is CASSEKGEGTEAFF. Written as DNA, the CDR3 is TGTGCCAGTAGTGAAAAGGGGGAAGGGACTGAAGCTTTCTTT.

V gene TRBV5-1 combines with J gene TRBJ2-2; TRBD1 matches 7 bases. With 7 bases clipped from V and 3 bases from J, the junction kept 12 bases outside the gene matches. The germline gives CDR1 SGHRS, CDR2 YFSETQ. CDR3 length: 16 amino acids. CDR3: CASGNPGTEHTGELFF. DNA for the CDR3: TGCGCCAGCGGCAACCCCGGGACAGAACACACCGGGGAGCTGTTTTTT.

The chain couples TRBV4-1 to TRBJ2-1; 11 bases fit TRBD2. The V segment lost 4 bases and the J segment 4 bases; nucleotides outside the gene matches: 6. From germline, CDR1 is MGHRA and CDR2 YSYEKL. The CDR3 loop spans 16 amino acids. The CDR3 nucleotides read TGCGCCAGCAGCCTTACTAGCGGGGGACTTTACAATGAGCAGTTCTTC. Its protein product is CASSLTSGGLYNEQFF.

This clone appeared once. The chain combines TRBV13 with TRBJ1-2; D is ambiguous. CDR3 size: 18 residues. Trimming pared 0 bases from V and 4 bases from J, leaving 21 bases between. Germline V gene lookup returns CDR1 PRHDT and CDR2 FYEKMQ (reference sequence). CDR3 DNA: TGTGCCAGCAGCTTAGGCCAGCGGACCGAATTAAAGGTCTATGGCTACACCTTC. Translated, it gives CASSLGQRTELKVYGYTF.

This clone is deemed large. The chain uses TRBV5-1 and TRBJ1-2, with no clear D. The CDR3 contains 13 residues. With 4 bases removed from V and 0 bases from J, the gap between germline ends came to 7 bases. Germline CDR1 and CDR2: SGHRS and YFSETQ. The CDR3 DNA sequence: TGCGCCAGCAGCGTAGGAACTAACTATGGCTACACCTTC. As protein: CASSVGTNYGYTF. Full variable domain (outside the CDR3, taken from reference TRBV5-1 and TRBJ1-2): KAGVTQTPRYLIKTRGQQVTLSCSPISGHRSVSWYQQTPGQGLQFLFEYFSETQRNKGNFPGRFSGRQFSNSRSEMNVSTLELGDSALYLCASSVGTNYGYTFGSGTRLTVV.

The chain is built from TRBV29-1 and TRBJ2-1; no reliable D call. Germline values: CDR1 SQVTM, CDR2 ANQGSEA. V lost 4 bases to trimming and J lost 12 bases, with 13 bases between them. The CDR3 has 11 amino acids. CDR3 DNA: TGCAGCGTTGTTCAGCCCCGTGGGCAGTTCTTC. This sequence encodes CSVVQPRGQFF.

The rearrangement links TRBV19 to TRBJ1-1, with D unresolved. The CDR3 is 10 residues long. Trimming took off 8 bases at V and 2 bases at J, with 3 bases between the two ends. CDR1 and CDR2 (germline): LNHDA, SQIVND (reference sequence). CDR3 in amino acids: CASENTEAFF. CDR3 bases: TGTGCCAGTGAAAACACTGAAGCTTTCTTT.

The J gene is TRBJ2-3, the V gene TRBV28; no clear D. CDR1 is MDHEN, CDR2 SYDVKM, per germline. This CDR3 is 11 amino acids long. V was pared by 11 bases and J by 0 bases, with 6 bases between. The CDR3, as DNA: TGTGCCTGTGGGAGCACAGATACGCAGTATTTT. It yields the protein CACGSTDTQYF.

The chain joins TRBV27 to TRBJ2-2; D may be TRBD1 or TRBD2 (6 bases each). Trimming removed 6 bases at V and 6 bases at J, with 17 bases between. Germline assignment: CDR1 MNHEY and CDR2 SMNVEV (reference sequence). This CDR3 is built from 15 residues. CDR3 nucleotides: TGTGCCAGCAGATTCTTTGAGGGGGAGGCCGGGGAGCTGTTTTTT. Translated: CASRFFEGEAGELFF.

The chain is built from TRBV4-2 and TRBJ2-1; 7 nucleotides line up with TRBD1. The CDR3 length is 16 residues. Looked up from germline, CDR1 is LGHNA and CDR2 is YNFKEQ. V trimming: 1 base; J trimming: 2 bases; junction bases outside the gene matches: 5. CDR3 loop: CASSQARGPAYNEQFF. The DNA of the CDR3 is TGTGCCAGCAGCCAAGCGAGGGGGCCCGCCTACAATGAGCAGTTCTTC.

The gene calls are TRBV4-3 and TRBJ1-2; D is perhaps TRBD1 (5 bases). The CDR3 runs 15 residues. Trimming left V 0 bases short and J 4 bases short, with 12 bases between. Germline V CDR1 and CDR2: LGHNA, YSLEER. The CDR3 spells CASSQDLAGSYGYTF. CDR3 DNA: TGCGCCAGCAGCCAAGATCTGGCAGGGTCCTATGGCTACACCTTC.

The chain employs TRBV14 and TRBJ2-7, with D uncertain. Germline CDR1 reads SGHDN; CDR2 reads FVKESK. Deletions cut 4 bases from V and 5 bases from J, with 12 bases between. CDR3 length: 13 residues. As DNA, the CDR3 is TGTGCCAGCAGCCTATCAGTCTTTGACGAGCAGTACTTC. It specifies CASSLSVFDEQYF.

The rearrangement links TRBV29-1 to TRBJ2-5; possibly TRBD2 for D (6 bases). This CDR3 spans 15 amino acids. Trimming left V 8 bases short and J 2 bases short, with 21 bases between. Germline values: CDR1 SQVTM, CDR2 ANQGSEA. The CDR3 DNA is TGCAGCAGTGGGGAATGGGCAGGAGGGCAAGAGACCCAGTACTTC. The encoded protein is CSSGEWAGGQETQYF. The full variable domain, with the rest looked up from reference TRBV29-1 and TRBJ2-5, is SAVISQKPSRDICQRGTSLTIQCQVDSQVTMMFWYRQQPGQSLTLIATANQGSEATYESGFVIDKFPISRPNLTFSTLTVSNMSPEDSSIYLCSSGEWAGGQETQYFGPGTRLLVL.

The chain recombines TRBV19 with TRBJ1-1; D is uncertain. CDR3 size: 13 residues. From germline, CDR1 is LNHDA and CDR2 SQIVND (reference sequence). Trimming shortened V by 2 bases and J by 3 bases, and 7 bases separated the two germline ends. This CDR3 reads CASSILRDTEAFF. The CDR3 coding sequence is TGTGCCAGTAGTATACTAAGGGACACTGAAGCTTTCTTT. The complete variable domain, with remaining parts taken from reference TRBV19 and TRBJ1-1, reads DGGITQSPKYLFRKEGQNVTLSCEQNLNHDAMYWYRQDPGQGLRLIYYSQIVNDFQKGDIAEGYSVSREKKESFPLTVTSAQKNPTAFYLCASSILRDTEAFFGQGTRLTVV.

This sequence joins TRBV15 and TRBJ2-3, with no clear D. Deletions cut 3 bases from V and 1 base from J, with 8 bases between. The CDR3 is 14 amino acids. The germline V gene has CDR1 LNHNV and CDR2 YYDKDF (reference sequence). The CDR3 coding sequence is TGTGCCACCAGCAGCAGAAGAGGCACAGATACGCAGTATTTT. This gives the protein CATSSRRGTDTQYF.

The CDR3 is CASSWGQGDSYEQYF. In DNA, the CDR3 is TGTGCCAGCAGTTGGGGACAGGGGGACTCCTACGAGCAGTACTTC. The rearrangement uses TRBV6-6 and TRBJ2-7; 11 bases agree with TRBD1. Germline V gene sequence: CDR1 MNHNY, CDR2 SVGAGI (reference sequence). There are 15 residues in the CDR3. Trimming at V came to 4 bases and at J to 0 bases, leaving 2 bases not matched to a gene.

The rearrangement uses TRBV15 and TRBJ1-1; the D gene is possibly TRBD1 (6 bases). The V and J ends lost 0 bases and 1 base respectively, with 6 bases between them. CDR1 LNHNV and CDR2 YYDKDF come from the germline V gene (reference sequence). The CDR3 extends over 14 amino acids. The CDR3 region is CATSRDRGNTEAFF. In nucleotides, the CDR3 is TGTGCCACCAGCAGAGACAGGGGGAACACTGAAGCTTTCTTT. The full variable domain, rest sourced from reference TRBV15 and TRBJ1-1, is DAMVIQNPRYQVTQFGKPVTLSCSQTLNHNVMYWYQQKSSQAPKLLFHYYDKDFNNEADTPDNFQSRRPNTSFCFLDIRSPGLGDTAMYLCATSRDRGNTEAFFGQGTRLTVV.

The rearrangement uses TRBV6-5 and TRBJ2-3; TRBD2 might be the D (5 bases). The CDR3 consists of 13 residues. V was cut by 4 bases and J by 6 bases, with 11 bases left in between. Germline loops: CDR1 MNHEY, CDR2 SVGAGI. The CDR3 region has the DNA TGTGCCAGCAGTTTTAGCGAATCGGATACGCAGTATTTT. This translates into CASSFSESDTQYF.

This clone has a single count. V and J are TRBV7-6 and TRBJ2-3; the D is unclear. The V end lost 3 bases, the J end lost 6 bases, and 10 bases lay between the germline ends. Germline V gene sequence: CDR1 SGHVS, CDR2 FNYEAQ. The CDR3 spans 13 residues. CDR3 amino acids: CASSLGRWDTQYF. As DNA, the CDR3 is TGTGCCAGCAGCTTGGGCAGGTGGGATACGCAGTATTTT.

The V and J genes are TRBV4-3 and TRBJ1-2, with TRBD1 matching 7 bases. This CDR3 region has 15 residues. Losses at the gene ends were 0 bases for V and 6 bases for J; bases not matched to a gene: 7. CDR1 and CDR2 (germline): LGHNA, YSLEER. CDR3 bases: TGCGCCAGCAGCCAAGACCCGGGACAGTGGGATGGCTACACCTTC. Protein: CASSQDPGQWDGYTF.

The chain links TRBV5-6 to TRBJ1-2; no firm D call. The CDR3 consists of 13 residues. The V gene lost 0 bases and the J gene lost 4 bases, with 7 bases spanning the gap. CDR1 and CDR2 from the germline V gene are SGHDT and YYEEEE. The CDR3 sequence is CASSLAEAYGYTF. DNA for the CDR3: TGTGCCAGCAGCTTGGCGGAAGCCTATGGCTACACCTTC. Combining the CDR3 with reference TRBV5-6 and TRBJ1-2 gives the whole variable domain DAGVTQSPTHLIKTRGQQVTLRCSPKSGHDTVSWYQQALGQGPQFIFQYYEEEERQRGNFPDRFSGHQFPNYSSELNVNALLLGDSALYLCASSLAEAYGYTFGSGTRLTVV.

J is TRBJ1-1 and V is TRBV27; D call uncertain. In germline, CDR1 is MNHEY, CDR2 SMNVEV (reference sequence). Trimming took 3 bases from V and 4 from J, leaving 9 bases between them. The CDR3 has 13 amino acids. The CDR3 loop is CASSFRSGTEAFF. The CDR3 region has the DNA TGTGCCAGCAGTTTTCGTTCTGGCACTGAAGCTTTCTTT.

The gene calls are TRBV10-3 and TRBJ2-5; 7 nucleotides align to TRBD2. Germline V CDR1 and CDR2: ENHRY, SYGVKD. The CDR3 is made up of 14 amino acids. With V trimmed by 3 bases and J by 3 bases, 4 bases remained unmatched. CDR3 nucleotides: TGTGCCATCAGTGACGGGGGGTCGGAAGAGACCCAGTACTTC. This gives the protein CAISDGGSEETQYF.

The rearrangement joins TRBV6-5 to TRBJ1-2; D unresolved. Trimming pared 2 bases from V and 4 bases from J, leaving 8 bases between. Germline V CDR1 and CDR2: MNHEY, SVGAGI. The CDR3 totals 13 residues. CDR3 sequence (DNA): TGTGCCAGCAGTTACGGTGGGAGCTATGGCTACACCTTC. Translated: CASSYGGSYGYTF.